Presented here are 15 T cell receptor beta chains from one specimen sequenced in a study of blood T cells in healthy people across ages. Together with a sample-barcoded 5' primer, a J-beta primer mix was included in a second PCR lasting about 7 to 11 cycles. TCRdb reprocessed the 5' RACE reads via MiXCR and lists one record per CDR3 protein. Among 1.4 million to 1.5 million distinct CDR3 sequences listed, 35% to 45% were seen once. The material sequenced was blood. The receptors stem from a young woman in good health.

V gene TRBV6-5 combines with J gene TRBJ2-1, with 8 bases fitting TRBD1. The J call may be wrong; the DNA end is better matched by TRBJ2-7. The germline V gene encodes CDR1 MNHEY and CDR2 SVGAGI. The CDR3 runs to 14 residues. For the CDR3, the DNA is TGTGCCAGCAGAAGTCGGACAGGGACGAGGGAGCAGTACTTC. This encodes CASRSRTGTREQYF.

Concerning this clonotype: A junction end diverges from the germline sequence, so it may reflect a read error. The chain employs TRBV7-9 and TRBJ1-1; tentative D call: TRBD1 (5 bases). In germline, CDR1 is SEHNR, CDR2 FQNEAQ (reference sequence). CDR3 length: 12 amino acids. The CDR3 bases are TGTGCCAGCAGCAGACAGAACACTGGAGCTTTCTTT. It encodes CASSRQNTGAFF.

The rearrangement joins TRBV20-1 to TRBJ2-5; the D gene is possibly TRBD2 (7 bases). This CDR3 contains 11 residues. Deletions cut 6 bases from V and 7 bases from J, with 12 bases between. Germline values: CDR1 DFQATT, CDR2 SNEGSKA (reference sequence). CDR3 nucleotide sequence: TGCAGTGCCCCGGGGGGCTCGACCCAGTACTTC. This codes for CSAPGGSTQYF.

This clonotype was counted between two and nine times. This sequence joins TRBV7-3 and TRBJ2-5; perhaps TRBD1 as D (6 bases). This CDR3 region has 12 residues. V shed 4 bases and J shed 13 bases, with 16 bases lying between them. The germline gives CDR1 SGHTA, CDR2 FQGTGA. Here the CDR3 reads CASSSSNRVLYF. The CDR3 DNA follows: TGTGCCAGCAGCTCAAGTAACAGGGTCTTGTACTTC.

This clonotype was detected a few times. The rearrangement uses TRBV7-2 and TRBJ1-1; D unclear. CDR3 length: 14 residues. Germline CDR1 and CDR2: SGHTA and FQGNSA. V was shortened by 2 bases and J by 5 bases, with 12 bases between the two germline ends. The CDR3 nucleotides are TGTGCCAGCAGCTTACCCCTTTTAAGGACTGAAGCTTTCTTT. Protein product: CASSLPLLRTEAFF. The variable domain in full, completed from reference TRBV7-2 and TRBJ1-1, reads GAGVSQSPSNKVTEKGKDVELRCDPISGHTALYWYRQSLGQGLEFLIYFQGNSAPDKSGLPSDRFSAERTGGSVSTLTIQRTQQEDSAVYLCASSLPLLRTEAFFGQGTRLTVV.

The rearrangement uses TRBV5-5 and TRBJ1-1; possible D gene TRBD1, 5 bases. CDR3 length equals 14 residues. The V gene lost 0 bases and the J gene lost 4 bases, with 10 bases spanning the gap. The germline V gene encodes CDR1 SGHKS and CDR2 YYEKEE (reference sequence). CDR3 in amino acids: CASSLVERGTEAFF. The CDR3 nucleotides are TGTGCCAGCAGCTTGGTAGAGAGGGGCACTGAAGCTTTCTTT.

This sequence joins TRBV20-1 and TRBJ2-4, with D unclear. The J call could be wrong; TRBJ2-7 is a better fit for the DNA end. From germline, CDR1 is DFQATT and CDR2 SNEGSKA (reference sequence). The CDR3 consists of 13 residues. CDR3 region: CSATWSANHEQYF. CDR3 nucleotide sequence: TGCAGTGCCACGTGGAGCGCGAACCACGAGCAGTACTTC.

This clonotype has at least ten counts. V and J are TRBV9 and TRBJ2-3, with D perhaps TRBD2 (5 bases). This CDR3 is 15 amino acids long. Trimming cost V 1 base and J 0 bases, with 9 bases left between them. The V gene's germline CDR1 is SGDLS and CDR2 YYNGEE. CDR3 loop: CASSVTGISTDTQYF. The CDR3 nucleotides read TGTGCCAGCAGCGTAACCGGGATTAGCACAGATACGCAGTATTTT.

For this clonotype: Compared with germline, one end of the junction differs, possibly owing to a read error. This sequence joins TRBV7-6 and TRBJ2-5, with 10 positions matching TRBD1. CDR1 is SGHVS, CDR2 FNYEAQ, per germline. The CDR3 has 16 residues. The CDR3 DNA is TGTGCCAGCAGCTTAAGGTCGGGACAGGGGAGAGAGACCCAGTATTTC. Its protein is CASSLRSGQGRETQYF.

The chain couples TRBV20-1 to TRBJ2-7, with 8 positions matching TRBD1. V was clipped by 0 bases and J by 0 bases; unmatched bases: 4. In germline, CDR1 is DFQATT, CDR2 SNEGSKA (reference sequence). The length of the CDR3 is 15 residues. CDR3 bases: TGCAGTGCTAGAGATGGACAGGGTAACTCCTACGAGCAGTACTTC. It translates to CSARDGQGNSYEQYF.

The count of this clonotype is one. This rearrangement joins TRBV28 to TRBJ1-2; D is unresolved. The CDR3 extends over 11 amino acids. Deletions cut 6 bases from V and 3 bases from J, with 5 bases between. Per germline, CDR1 MDHEN and CDR2 SYDVKM. Here the CDR3 DNA reads TGTGCCAGCAGAATGGACTATGGCTACACCTTC. This translates into CASRMDYGYTF.

The V call is TRBV6-2 or TRBV6-3, the J call TRBJ2-7, with a tentative D call TRBD1 (5 bases). The V and J ends lost 2 bases and 7 bases respectively, with 15 bases between them. Germline V gene data show CDR1 as MNHEY and CDR2 as SVGEGT. This CDR3 is built from 14 residues. This CDR3 reads CASSYGATRNEQYF. DNA for the CDR3: TGTGCCAGCAGTTACGGGGCAACCCGCAATGAGCAGTACTTC.

This clonotype has a handful of counts. The V and J genes are TRBV7-9 and TRBJ2-7, with D perhaps matching TRBD2 (5 bases). CDR1 is SEHNR and CDR2 is FQNEAQ in the germline V gene (reference sequence). The CDR3 consists of 13 residues. V lost 7 bases and J lost 3, with 13 bases in between. In nucleotides, the CDR3 is TGTGCCAGCACCCGGGAAGTAGGCTACGAGCAGTACTTC. Translated: CASTREVGYEQYF.

The chain employs TRBV2 and TRBJ1-2; 8 bases match TRBD1. Unmatched junction bases numbered 10, after V lost 6 bases and J lost 7 bases. The CDR3 consists of 14 residues. Germline values: CDR1 SNHLY, CDR2 FYNNEI. CDR3 sequence reads: CASSPGQGGFGYTF. For the CDR3, the DNA is TGTGCCAGCAGCCCTGGACAGGGTGGCTTTGGCTACACCTTC.

V usage is TRBV9 and J usage is TRBJ1-2, with D unclear. This CDR3 spans 14 amino acids. From germline, CDR1 is SGDLS and CDR2 YYNGEE. V was shortened by 5 bases and J by 4 bases, with 15 bases between the two germline ends. The chain's CDR3 is CASRTQAGTYGYTF. The CDR3 nucleotides are TGTGCCAGCAGAACTCAAGCGGGAACCTATGGCTACACCTTC.